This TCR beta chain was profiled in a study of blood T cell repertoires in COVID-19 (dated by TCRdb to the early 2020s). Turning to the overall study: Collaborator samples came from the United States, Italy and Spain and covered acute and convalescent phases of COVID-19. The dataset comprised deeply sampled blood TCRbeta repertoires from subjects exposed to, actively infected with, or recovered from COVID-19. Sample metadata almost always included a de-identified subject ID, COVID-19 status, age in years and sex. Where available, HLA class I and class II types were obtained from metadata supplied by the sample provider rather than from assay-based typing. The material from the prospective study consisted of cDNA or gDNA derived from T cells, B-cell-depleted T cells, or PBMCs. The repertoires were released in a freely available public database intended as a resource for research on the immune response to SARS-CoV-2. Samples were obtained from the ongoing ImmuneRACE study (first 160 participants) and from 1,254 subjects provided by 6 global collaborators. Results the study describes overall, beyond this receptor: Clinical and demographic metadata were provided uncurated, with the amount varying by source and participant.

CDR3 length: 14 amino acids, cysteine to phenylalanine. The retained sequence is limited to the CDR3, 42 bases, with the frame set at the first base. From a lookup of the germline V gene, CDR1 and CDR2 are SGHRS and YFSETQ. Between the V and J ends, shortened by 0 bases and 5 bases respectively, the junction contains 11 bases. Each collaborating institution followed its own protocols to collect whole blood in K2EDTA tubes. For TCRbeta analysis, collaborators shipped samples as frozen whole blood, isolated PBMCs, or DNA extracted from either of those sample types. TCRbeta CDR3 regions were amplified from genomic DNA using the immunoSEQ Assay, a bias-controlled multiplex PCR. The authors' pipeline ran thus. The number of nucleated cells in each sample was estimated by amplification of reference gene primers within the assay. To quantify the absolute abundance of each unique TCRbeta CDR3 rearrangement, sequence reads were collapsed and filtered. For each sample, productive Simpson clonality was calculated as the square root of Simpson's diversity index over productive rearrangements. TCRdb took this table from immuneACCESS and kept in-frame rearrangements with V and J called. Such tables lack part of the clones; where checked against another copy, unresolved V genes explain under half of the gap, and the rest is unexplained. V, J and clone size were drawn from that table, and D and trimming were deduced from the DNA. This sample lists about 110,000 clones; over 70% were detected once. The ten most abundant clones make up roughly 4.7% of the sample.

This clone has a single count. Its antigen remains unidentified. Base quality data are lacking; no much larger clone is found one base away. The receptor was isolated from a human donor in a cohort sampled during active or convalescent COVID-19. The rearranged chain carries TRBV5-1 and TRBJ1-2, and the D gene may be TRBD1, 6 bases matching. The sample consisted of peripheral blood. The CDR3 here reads CASSLAGHPYGYTF. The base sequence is TGCGCCAGCAGCTTGGCGGGACATCCATATGGCTACACCTTC. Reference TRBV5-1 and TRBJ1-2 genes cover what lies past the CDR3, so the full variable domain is KAGVTQTPRYLIKTRGQQVTLSCSPISGHRSVSWYQQTPGQGLQFLFEYFSETQRNKGNFPGRFSGRQFSNSRSEMNVSTLELGDSALYLCASSLAGHPYGYTFGSGTRLTVV.